This record covers a single T cell receptor (beta chain). Its antigen is undetermined. The data are from a study of T-cell reconstitution after alpha-beta-depleted transplantation in children. Regarding the study as a whole: Expanded clones from the graft, numbering several hundred, reportedly supplied alpha-beta T cells about two months after transplant. T-cell counts and diversity were attributed mostly to newly produced T cells one year after transplant. After transplant, high TCRbeta diversity at day 60 in some patients arose from surviving recipient T cells and thymic progenitors.

The V gene end was trimmed by 2 bases and the J gene end by 2 bases; junction bases not matched to a gene: 4. This CDR3 spans 16 amino acids. The germline V gene has CDR1 SGHRS and CDR2 YFSETQ. As it was prepared, the TCRbeta library received unique molecular identifiers. MiXCR, run by TCRdb on the PCR reads, gives a single entry per CDR3 protein. The table shows fewer than 550,000 distinct CDR3 sequences, with around 15% occurring only once. The sequence was obtained from a boy younger than two who had a stem cell transplant for Wiskott-Aldrich syndrome, so the T cells may come from the graft donor. The genes are TRBV5-1 and TRBJ2-5, with TRBD2 matching over 12 bases. The sequencing here drew on PBMCs, mostly from graft donor cells, taken 360 days after TCRalphabeta/CD19-depleted stem cell transplant. CDR3 sequence reads: CASSLLAGGYQETQYF. In DNA, the CDR3 is TGCGCCAGCAGCTTACTAGCGGGAGGTTATCAAGAGACCCAGTACTTC.